Below, 19 T cell receptor beta chains from the same sample are listed, as sequenced in a study of T cells in Graves' hyperthyroidism and ophthalmopathy. RNA transcripts were the template for amplifying TCR beta CDR3 regions. A first-round RT-PCR of the TCR CDR3 used the HTBI primer set. One entry per CDR3 protein results from TCRdb running MiXCR on the multiplex PCR reads. The table records some 770,000 distinct CDR3 sequences, 16% of them present only once. Sequenced input: blood. These TCRs come from a man aged 18 to 30 with Graves' hyperthyroidism.

The sample holds a few counts of this clonotype. This rearrangement joins TRBV16 to TRBJ1-2, with TRBD1 matching over 8 bases. The CDR3 covers 15 residues. Germline loops: CDR1 KGHSY, CDR2 FQNENV. V was clipped by 2 bases and J by 2 bases; unmatched bases: 4. CDR3 residues: CASSQRTGTNYGYTF. The CDR3 DNA follows: TGTGCCAGCAGCCAACGGACAGGGACCAACTATGGCTACACCTTC.

This clonotype has a count of ten or more. The chain links TRBV3-1 to TRBJ1-1; unclear D gene. The V and J ends lost 5 bases and 0 bases respectively, with 13 bases between them. The CDR3 totals 15 residues. Germline V gene sequence: CDR1 LGHDT, CDR2 YNNKEL (reference sequence). Written as DNA, the CDR3 is TGTGCCAGCAGCTCAGCCACACGGTTGAACACTGAAGCTTTCTTT. Translation: CASSSATRLNTEAFF.

Many counts were recorded for this clonotype. The chain is built from TRBV7-3 and TRBJ2-3; D not certain. This CDR3 has 13 amino acids. CDR1 is SGHTA, CDR2 FQGTGA, per germline. V was cut by 6 bases and J by 2 bases, with 9 bases left in between. The CDR3 bases are TGTGCCAGCAGTCGGTACGCCACAGATACGCAGTATTTT. Residues: CASSRYATDTQYF.

This chain links TRBV20-1 with TRBJ2-1; TRBD1 agrees at 8 bases. Germline V gives CDR1 DFQATT, CDR2 SNEGSKA (reference sequence). The CDR3 is 15 residues long. V lost 5 bases to trimming and J lost 7 bases; unmatched junction nucleotides: 13. The CDR3 loop reads CSAPLKQGEGNEQFF. CDR3 coding DNA: TGCAGTGCTCCCCTCAAACAGGGGGAAGGTAATGAGCAGTTCTTC.

This clonotype was counted a few times. The V gene is TRBV19, the J gene TRBJ1-2; TRBD1 is a possible D gene (5 bases). Trimming removed 5 bases from V and 4 bases from J, with 14 bases in between. Germline V gene sequence: CDR1 LNHDA, CDR2 SQIVND (reference sequence). This CDR3 region has 14 residues. The CDR3 bases are TGTGCCAGTAGTGGCGCCGGGACCTTCTATGGCTACACCTTC. Protein sequence: CASSGAGTFYGYTF.

This clonotype was seen repeatedly, ten times or more. One end of the junction varies from germline; a read error may be responsible. This chain connects TRBV7-6 to TRBJ2-1, with 13 bases identical to TRBD2. Germline V gene lookup returns CDR1 SGHVS and CDR2 FNYEAQ. CDR3 length: 17 amino acids. CDR3 DNA: TGCGCCAGCAGCCTAAGACTAGCGGGAGGACCCTACAATGAGCAGTTCTTC. Protein: CASSLRLAGGPYNEQFF.

This clonotype was seen a few times. The chain carries TRBV2 and TRBJ1-4; 9 nucleotides line up with TRBD1. The CDR3 is made up of 14 amino acids. J gave up 8 bases and V 6 bases, and 7 bases lay outside the gene matches. Germline V gene sequence: CDR1 SNHLY, CDR2 FYNNEI. The CDR3 coding sequence is TGTGCCAGCAGCAACAGGGGGCCAGGGGAAAAACTGTTTTTT. Its protein product is CASSNRGPGEKLFF.

This clonotype was recorded at least ten times. At one end, the junction sequence differs from germline, possibly due to a read error. This chain's CDR3 is CASSPQPRVRDTQYF. The CDR3 DNA is TGTGCCAGCTCCCCACAGCCCCGGGTAAGAGATACGCAGTATTTT. This chain links TRBV18 with TRBJ2-3; D unresolved. The CDR3 loop spans 15 amino acids. Germline V gene sequence: CDR1 KGHSH, CDR2 LQKENI.

The rearrangement links TRBV5-8 to TRBJ2-5; unclear D gene. The germline CDR1 and CDR2 sequences are SGHTS and YDEGEE. V dropped 0 bases and J dropped 0 bases, with 9 bases sitting between them. The CDR3 consists of 15 residues. CDR3 bases: TGTGCCAGCAGCTTGGCCCGGCGGAACCAAGAGACCCAGTACTTC. It codes for CASSLARRNQETQYF.

The genes are TRBV4-2 and TRBJ1-6; 10 bases are shared with TRBD1. CDR3 length: 15 amino acids. Germline V gene sequence: CDR1 LGHNA, CDR2 YNFKEQ. The J segment lost 8 bases and the V segment lost 3 bases, leaving 4 bases of the junction unmatched. CDR3 sequence reads: CASSQGQGRDSPLHF. The CDR3 DNA follows: TGTGCCAGCAGCCAGGGACAGGGGAGGGATTCACCCCTCCACTTT.

The CDR3 loop is CASSRGLSEKLFF. The CDR3 nucleotides read TGTGCCAGCAGCAGGGGGCTTTCCGAAAAACTGTTTTTT. The chain carries TRBV11-3 and TRBJ1-4, with 7 nucleotides matching TRBD1. From germline, CDR1 is SGHNT and CDR2 YENEEA. CDR3 length equals 13 residues. V lost 5 bases and J lost 8; bases outside the gene matches: 5.

This clonotype has a handful of counts. The chain employs TRBV12-5 and TRBJ2-7; 8 bases are a match to TRBD1. CDR3 length equals 14 residues. The germline gives CDR1 LGHNT, CDR2 FRNRAP. V lost 6 bases to trimming and J lost 5 bases; unmatched junction nucleotides: 9. CDR3: CASGRRDRPHEQYF. CDR3 DNA: TGTGCTAGTGGCCGCCGGGACAGGCCCCACGAGCAGTACTTC.

This clonotype was observed at least ten times. The rearrangement links TRBV28 to TRBJ2-7; TRBD1 matches at 9 bases. V was pared by 3 bases and J by 5 bases, with 5 bases of the junction left unmatched. CDR1 is MDHEN and CDR2 is SYDVKM in the germline V gene. The CDR3 is 14 amino acids. CDR3 bases: TGTGCCAGCAGTTTCGGGACAGGGATCCACGAGCAGTACTTC. Translating it yields CASSFGTGIHEQYF.

This sequence joins TRBV28 and TRBJ2-7; D gene unclear. Trimming stripped 8 bases from V and 3 bases from J, with 11 bases between. CDR1 is MDHEN, CDR2 SYDVKM, per germline. The CDR3 loop spans 12 amino acids. CDR3 sequence reads: CASAQKGYEQYF. The DNA for the CDR3 is TGTGCCAGCGCCCAGAAAGGCTACGAGCAGTACTTC.

The chain is built from TRBV7-9 and TRBJ2-5; D unresolved. Germline CDR1 is SEHNR and CDR2 is FQNEAQ (reference sequence). The V gene lost 5 bases and the J gene lost 3 bases, with 13 bases spanning the gap. The CDR3 has 14 amino acids. The CDR3 nucleotides are TGTGCCAGCAGCCCGGGCCCTCTAGAAGAGACCCAGTACTTC. Its translation: CASSPGPLEETQYF.

This clonotype has more than one count but fewer than ten. V is TRBV29-1 and J is TRBJ1-1; D gene ambiguous. Per the germline V gene, CDR1 is SQVTM and CDR2 is ANQGSEA. V lost 6 bases, J lost 1 base, and 9 bases lay in between. The CDR3 spans 12 residues. The CDR3 sequence: CSVRQRNTEAFF. Here the CDR3 DNA reads TGCAGCGTAAGGCAGCGGAACACTGAAGCTTTCTTT.

This clonotype showed up just a few times. CDR3 DNA: TGTGCTAGTGGTCCCTACACAGATACGCAGTATTTT. Translating it yields CASGPYTDTQYF. The chain couples TRBV12-5 to TRBJ2-3; D remains ambiguous. V lost 5 bases and J lost 2, with 5 bases in between. The germline gives CDR1 LGHNT, CDR2 FRNRAP. The CDR3 contains 12 residues.

This clonotype was seen ten or more times. V gene TRBV6-1 combines with J gene TRBJ2-3; 9 bases are a match to TRBD1. After removal of 4 bases from V and 5 bases from J, the junction contained 16 bases not matched to a gene. Germline lookup yields CDR1 MNHNS and CDR2 SASEGT. This CDR3 contains 18 residues. CDR3 region: CASSAQAPRTGVGDTQYF. CDR3 sequence (DNA): TGTGCCAGCAGTGCCCAGGCCCCCCGGACAGGGGTAGGAGATACGCAGTATTTT.

A few counts support this clonotype. The junction departs from germline at one end; a sequencing error may be responsible. J is TRBJ1-2 and V is TRBV2; no definite D call. CDR1 is SNHLY, CDR2 FYNNEI, per germline. This CDR3 is 13 amino acids long. The CDR3 DNA reads as TGTGCCAGCAGGGAAGGACCAAGCAATGGCTACACCTTC. It codes for CASREGPSNGYTF.